A single sample gave rise to the 14 T cell receptor beta chains below, sequenced in a study of CD8+ T cells in alopecia areata. Treatment indicated: oral pan-JAK inhibitor, 5-10 mg twice daily. After isolation, RNA underwent reverse transcription to generate cDNA as the sequencing template. Libraries were prepared by immunoSEQ multiplex PCR; TCRdb keeps only in-frame clonotypes and omits some of them. This table has under 250,000 clones, approximately 57% appearing once. Sequencing used CD4+ T cells sorted from blood, obtained at week 4, from a patient treated with tofacitinib. The receptor set was obtained from a human donor with alopecia areata.

The CDR3 protein is CSVTGGGNTEAFF. CDR3 coding DNA: TGCAGCGTTACTGGAGGGGGCAACACTGAAGCTTTCTTT. The rearrangement joins TRBV29-1 to TRBJ1-1, with 7 positions matching TRBD1. V lost 5 bases, J lost 2 bases, and 5 bases stayed unmatched. This CDR3 is built from 13 residues. Germline V gene data show CDR1 as SQVTM and CDR2 as ANQGSEA.

The CDR3 spells CASSIGAGGGRTEAFF. For the CDR3, the DNA is TGTGCCAGTAGTATAGGGGCAGGCGGAGGACGCACTGAAGCTTTCTTT. This rearrangement joins TRBV19 to TRBJ1-1; D not certain. The germline V and J ends were trimmed by 1 base and 4 bases, with 16 bases remaining between them. The CDR3 spans 16 residues. Germline V lookup: CDR1 LNHDA, CDR2 SQIVND (reference sequence). The whole variable domain, filled in from reference TRBV19 and TRBJ1-1, reads DGGITQSPKYLFRKEGQNVTLSCEQNLNHDAMYWYRQDPGQGLRLIYYSQIVNDFQKGDIAEGYSVSREKKESFPLTVTSAQKNPTAFYLCASSIGAGGGRTEAFFGQGTRLTVV.

The chain uses TRBV7-9 and TRBJ1-2, with TRBD1 identical over 7 bases. Per germline, CDR1 SEHNR and CDR2 FQNEAQ (reference sequence). CDR3 length: 13 residues. V was pared by 6 bases and J by 4 bases, with 5 bases of the junction left unmatched. As DNA, the CDR3 is TGTGCCAGCAGTCGTACAGGGGCCTATGGCTACACCTTC. Its translation is CASSRTGAYGYTF.

V usage is TRBV10-2 and J usage is TRBJ1-2, with TRBD1 matching over 9 bases. V lost 3 bases, J lost 10 bases, and 9 bases stayed unmatched. The CDR3 length is 14 residues. CDR1 is WSHSY, CDR2 SAAADI, per germline. CDR3 amino acids: CASSETPGTGSYTF. The CDR3 nucleotides are TGCGCCAGCAGTGAAACCCCCGGGACAGGGTCCTACACCTTC.

This chain joins TRBV2 and TRBJ1-5; 8 nucleotides align to TRBD1. In germline, CDR1 is SNHLY, CDR2 FYNNEI. CDR3 length: 14 amino acids. V dropped 10 bases and J dropped 2; count of bases not matched to a gene: 7. CDR3 protein: CATTAGQGNQPQHF. The CDR3 DNA follows: TGTGCCACTACTGCGGGACAGGGCAATCAGCCCCAGCATTTT.

This chain joins TRBV7-2 and TRBJ2-5; D unresolved. Trimming left V 2 bases short and J 5 bases short, with 6 bases between. This CDR3 comprises 12 residues. Germline values: CDR1 SGHTA, CDR2 FQGNSA. CDR3 bases: TGTGCCAGCAGCTTATATATGGAGACCCAGTACTTC. Its protein product is CASSLYMETQYF.

This clone has just a few counts. V gene TRBV10-3 combines with J gene TRBJ1-1; D is possibly TRBD1 (5 bases). The CDR3 totals 16 residues. Trimming cost V 6 bases and J 0 bases, with 17 bases left between them. The germline V gene encodes CDR1 ENHRY and CDR2 SYGVKD. The CDR3 nucleotides read TGTGCCATCAGCCGGGACCGAAGCCTCATGAACACTGAAGCTTTCTTT. Translation gives CAISRDRSLMNTEAFF.

The chain links TRBV7-2 to TRBJ2-3; 12 nucleotides align to TRBD2. The CDR3 runs to 19 residues. Trimming at V came to 0 bases and at J to 2 bases, leaving 9 bases not matched to a gene. CDR1 and CDR2 (germline): SGHTA, FQGNSA. CDR3 bases: TGTGCCAGCAGCTTAGCTTCTAGCGGGGGGGCCAGAGACACAGATACGCAGTATTTT. Translation: CASSLASSGGARDTDTQYF.

The table lists this clone with a few counts. The gene calls are TRBV29-1 and TRBJ1-1, with D perhaps TRBD1 (5 bases). Germline CDR1 SQVTM, CDR2 ANQGSEA. The CDR3 spans 15 residues. Deletions cut 4 bases from V and 5 bases from J, with 20 bases between. The DNA for the CDR3 is TGCAGCGTTGCACTCAGACAGCTTCTTGGGACTGAAGCTTTCTTT. This translates into CSVALRQLLGTEAFF.

This sequence joins TRBV29-1 and TRBJ1-6; no reliable D call. This CDR3 is 13 amino acids long. The germline V and J ends were trimmed by 4 bases and 9 bases, with 13 bases remaining between them. Germline CDR1 SQVTM, CDR2 ANQGSEA. The CDR3, as DNA: TGCAGCGTTGTACTCAGTCCTGGTTCACCCCTCCACTTT. This codes for CSVVLSPGSPLHF.

This clone was seen repeatedly, ten times or more. Other DNA sequences in this specimen translate into the identical CDR3. V and J are TRBV29-1 and TRBJ2-2; 10 bases agree with TRBD2. The ends lost 6 bases at V and 1 base at J; junction bases unmatched: 2. This CDR3 comprises 14 residues. Germline CDR1 is SQVTM and CDR2 is ANQGSEA. The CDR3 DNA sequence: TGCAGCGTCTTAGCGGGGGGGAACACCGGGGAGCTGTTTTTT. Encoded protein: CSVLAGGNTGELFF.

The table lists this clone with a count of one. The chain uses TRBV30 and TRBJ2-3; TRBD2 agrees at 9 bases. The CDR3 covers 15 residues. V lost 1 base to trimming and J lost 3 bases; unmatched junction nucleotides: 5. Looked up from germline, CDR1 is GTSNPN and CDR2 is SVGIG (reference sequence). CDR3 sequence reads: CAWSAWTSETDTQYF. Here the CDR3 DNA reads TGTGCCTGGAGTGCCTGGACTAGCGAAACAGATACGCAGTATTTT.

As regards this clone: A read error may account for a junction end that differs from germline. The chain recombines TRBV30 with TRBJ2-2, with TRBD2 matching over 7 bases. CDR3 length: 12 residues. The V gene's germline CDR1 is GTSNPN and CDR2 SVGIG (reference sequence). This CDR3 is CAGRGGVEELFF. CDR3 sequence (DNA): TGTGCCGGGAGGGGTGGGGTTGAGGAGCTGTTTTTT.

The gene calls are TRBV29-1 and TRBJ1-1; D is unresolved. Trimming took 7 bases from V and 1 from J, leaving 7 bases between them. CDR3 size: 11 residues. Germline V gene data show CDR1 as SQVTM and CDR2 as ANQGSEA. CDR3 in DNA: TGCAGCGCCAGAGAGAACACTGAAGCTTTCTTT. Translation: CSARENTEAFF.